The 24 T cell receptor beta chains given below trace back to one sample, sequenced in a study of OX40 agonist ivuxolimab in advanced cancers. TCRdb's table, derived via immunoSEQ multiplex PCR, lists solely in-frame clones and lacks some. The sample lists around 94,000 clones, around 87% occurring once. Source: CD4+ or CD8+ T cells sorted from blood, taken in a trial of the OX40 agonist ivuxolimab. The receptors originated from an adult with an advanced solid tumor such as melanoma, head and neck, liver or kidney cancer.

This chain links TRBV4-2 with TRBJ2-1, with 8 nucleotides matching TRBD2. The CDR3 spans 15 residues. CDR1 is LGHNA and CDR2 is YNFKEQ in the germline V gene. J lost 8 bases, V lost 4 bases, and 10 bases had no gene match. As DNA, the CDR3 is TGTGCCAGCAGCCCGGCGGGAGCGGGGGAGGATGAGCAGTTCTTC. Its translation is CASSPAGAGEDEQFF.

This rearrangement joins TRBV30 to TRBJ2-7; D gene unclear. Trimming cost V 0 bases and J 6 bases, with 9 bases left between them. This CDR3 spans 12 amino acids. Germline loops: CDR1 GTSNPN, CDR2 SVGIG (reference sequence). CDR3 loop: CAWSVSDGEQYF. The DNA of the CDR3 is TGTGCCTGGAGTGTATCTGATGGCGAGCAGTACTTC.

This clone was counted between two and nine times. This chain links TRBV19 with TRBJ2-3; D not resolved. Trimming took 4 bases from V and 2 from J, leaving 10 bases between them. Germline values: CDR1 LNHDA, CDR2 SQIVND (reference sequence). The CDR3 runs 14 residues. CDR3 residues: CASSKLLNTDTQYF. DNA of the CDR3: TGTGCCAGTAGTAAGTTGCTAAACACAGATACGCAGTATTTT.

The chain carries TRBV5-1 and TRBJ1-5; D is uncertain. The V gene's germline CDR1 is SGHRS and CDR2 YFSETQ. V was shortened by 1 base and J by 5 bases, with 7 bases between the two germline ends. The CDR3 has 13 residues. The CDR3 reads CASSLSLDQPQHF. The CDR3 bases are TGCGCCAGCAGCTTGTCACTTGATCAGCCCCAGCATTTT.

The table lists this clone with a few counts. V and J are TRBV10-3 and TRBJ1-3; D remains ambiguous. The germline V gene has CDR1 ENHRY and CDR2 SYGVKD. The CDR3 has 13 amino acids. Trimming pared 8 bases from V and 1 base from J, leaving 9 bases between. The CDR3 spells CAILDGSGNTIYF. CDR3 DNA: TGTGCCATCTTAGACGGTTCTGGAAACACCATATATTTT.

The rearrangement joins TRBV30 to TRBJ2-1, with 9 bases matching TRBD1. J lost 6 bases, V lost 5 bases, and 14 bases had no gene match. The CDR3 extends over 16 amino acids. Germline lookup yields CDR1 GTSNPN and CDR2 SVGIG (reference sequence). In DNA form, the CDR3 reads TGTGCCTGGTACCGGGACAGGGCAAGAGTCCCCAATGAGCAGTTCTTC. Translated: CAWYRDRARVPNEQFF.

The CDR3 loop is CASGTGGVDTEAFF. DNA of the CDR3: TGTGCCAGTGGGACAGGGGGCGTCGACACTGAAGCTTTCTTT. The chain joins TRBV19 to TRBJ1-1, with 12 bases matching TRBD1. The CDR3 is made up of 14 amino acids. Germline V CDR1 and CDR2: LNHDA, SQIVND (reference sequence). V shed 8 bases and J 3 bases; nucleotides not matched to a gene: 4.

The gene calls are TRBV19 and TRBJ2-3, with 8 bases aligning to TRBD1. Germline-derived CDR1 and CDR2 are LNHDA and SQIVND (reference sequence). J was trimmed by 2 bases and V by 4 bases; bases with no gene match: 11. The CDR3 sequence is 17 residues long. CDR3 protein: CASSTSDRGAITDTQYF. Here the CDR3 DNA reads TGTGCCAGTAGTACCAGCGACAGGGGCGCCATCACAGATACGCAGTATTTT.

This chain links TRBV7-8 with TRBJ2-1, with a tentative D call TRBD1 (6 bases). The ends were cut back, 4 bases at V and 4 bases at J, with 11 bases in the middle. Germline V CDR1 and CDR2: SGHVS, FQNEAQ. The CDR3 runs to 14 residues. The CDR3 sequence is CASSWSDSYNEQFF. In DNA form, the CDR3 reads TGTGCCAGCAGCTGGTCGGACAGTTACAATGAGCAGTTCTTC.

The rearrangement uses TRBV2 and TRBJ1-3; D is uncertain. Trimming stripped 0 bases from V and 4 bases from J, with 7 bases between. Germline loops: CDR1 SNHLY, CDR2 FYNNEI. CDR3 length: 14 residues. This chain's CDR3 is CASSEAGYGNTIYF. DNA of the CDR3: TGTGCCAGCAGTGAAGCAGGGTACGGAAACACCATATATTTT. The full variable domain, with the rest looked up from reference TRBV2 and TRBJ1-3, is EPEVTQTPSHQVTQMGQEVILRCVPISNHLYFYWYRQILGQKVEFLVSFYNNEISEKSEIFDDQFSVERPDGSNFTLKIRSTKLEDSAMYFCASSEAGYGNTIYFGEGSWLTVV.

The rearrangement links TRBV5-4 to TRBJ2-2, with TRBD2 identical over 14 bases. From germline, CDR1 is SGHNT and CDR2 YYREEE (reference sequence). The CDR3 is made up of 15 amino acids. The junction had 2 bases not matched to a gene; V was cut back by 4 bases and J by 6 bases. CDR3 sequence: CASSPTSGGAGELFF. CDR3 nucleotides: TGTGCCAGCAGCCCGACTAGCGGGGGGGCCGGGGAGCTGTTTTTT.

This clone was detected once. The V call is TRBV19, the J call TRBJ2-5, with D perhaps TRBD2 (6 bases). The CDR3 is made up of 17 amino acids. Between the trimmed V and J ends, which lost 0 bases and 5 bases, there was a span of 19 bases. Germline CDR1 is LNHDA and CDR2 is SQIVND (reference sequence). The CDR3 DNA is TGTGCCAGTAGTATAGATGCAAAGGGCGGGGTAGGCGAGACCCAGTACTTC. It codes for CASSIDAKGGVGETQYF. The full variable domain, with the rest looked up from reference TRBV19 and TRBJ2-5, is DGGITQSPKYLFRKEGQNVTLSCEQNLNHDAMYWYRQDPGQGLRLIYYSQIVNDFQKGDIAEGYSVSREKKESFPLTVTSAQKNPTAFYLCASSIDAKGGVGETQYFGPGTRLLVL.

The genes are TRBV6-1 and TRBJ1-2, with TRBD1 matching over 9 bases. The CDR3 runs to 13 residues. From germline, CDR1 is MNHNS and CDR2 SASEGT. J gave up 6 bases and V 5 bases, and 4 bases lay outside the gene matches. The CDR3 DNA sequence: TGTGCCAGCAGTTTACGGGACAGGGATGGCTACACCTTC. Translating it yields CASSLRDRDGYTF.

The CDR3, as DNA: TGTGCCAGTAGCCTCGGGTCCGGCAGAACTAATTCACCCCTCCACTTT. Its translation is CASSLGSGRTNSPLHF. The chain is built from TRBV19 and TRBJ1-6, with D uncertain. This CDR3 region has 16 residues. Germline CDR1 is LNHDA and CDR2 is SQIVND (reference sequence). Trimming left V 6 bases short and J 6 bases short, with 18 bases between.

The J gene is TRBJ2-3, the V gene TRBV7-8; 8 positions match TRBD1. Unmatched junction bases numbered 7, after V lost 5 bases and J lost 3 bases. The CDR3 loop spans 15 amino acids. From germline, CDR1 is SGHVS and CDR2 FQNEAQ. The CDR3 DNA is TGTGCCAGCAGCCGCACAGGGGGTAGGACAGATACGCAGTATTTT. Its protein is CASSRTGGRTDTQYF.

The chain joins TRBV6-6 to TRBJ2-7; D assignment may be TRBD1 or TRBD2 (5 bases each). CDR3 size: 13 residues. In germline, CDR1 is MNHNY, CDR2 SVGAGI (reference sequence). Trimming left V 7 bases short and J 6 bases short, with 16 bases between. For the CDR3, the DNA is TGTGCCAGCAACTTAGAGGGGCCCGGCGAGCAGTACTTC. It translates to CASNLEGPGEQYF.

The chain joins TRBV7-9 to TRBJ1-2; D is uncertain. The CDR3 is 14 amino acids. CDR1 SEHNR and CDR2 FQNEAQ come from the germline V gene (reference sequence). V gave up 0 bases and J gave up 8 bases, with 13 bases separating them. CDR3 bases: TGTGCCAGCAGCTTAGCGGAAAGGGCGGGCGGCTACACCTTC. Protein product: CASSLAERAGGYTF.

This clone was seen more than once but under ten times. The genes are TRBV5-4 and TRBJ2-5; 8 bases map to TRBD1. The CDR3 spans 14 residues. From germline, CDR1 is SGHNT and CDR2 YYREEE (reference sequence). Unmatched junction bases numbered 4, after V lost 4 bases and J lost 2 bases. CDR3 protein: CASSTGTGQETQYF. The CDR3 DNA is TGTGCCAGCAGCACAGGGACAGGACAAGAGACCCAGTACTTC.

The gene calls are TRBV27 and TRBJ1-5; 8 nucleotides agree with TRBD1. CDR3 size: 15 residues. Germline V lookup: CDR1 MNHEY, CDR2 SMNVEV (reference sequence). V gave up 3 bases and J gave up 4 bases; unmatched junction bases: 5. The CDR3 loop reads CASSLGQVKNQPQHF. The DNA of the CDR3 is TGTGCCAGCAGTTTGGGACAGGTTAAAAATCAGCCCCAGCATTTT.

V and J are TRBV6-6 and TRBJ1-2; no firm D call. CDR3 length: 12 amino acids. V was clipped by 4 bases and J by 1 base, with 4 bases between them. The germline gives CDR1 MNHNY, CDR2 SVGAGI (reference sequence). CDR3 amino acids: CASSSGNYGYTF. CDR3 DNA sequence: TGTGCCAGCAGTTCCGGTAACTATGGCTACACCTTC.

The genes are TRBV19 and TRBJ1-5, with a possible D match to TRBD1 (6 bases). The CDR3 runs to 16 residues. The ends were cut back, 1 base at V and 5 bases at J, with 15 bases in the middle. Germline assignment: CDR1 LNHDA and CDR2 SQIVND (reference sequence). The DNA of the CDR3 is TGTGCCAGTAGTATAGTTAGGGGGGGGGCCTATCAGCCCCAGCATTTT. Its protein product is CASSIVRGGAYQPQHF.

The rearrangement uses TRBV21-1 and TRBJ2-1. TRBV21-1 is a pseudogene. The CDR3 is 14 amino acids. CDR3 protein: CASSNGQNRKGQFF. CDR3 DNA: TGTGCCAGCAGCAACGGTCAGAATCGAAAGGGGCAGTTCTTC.

The chain is built from TRBV7-9 and TRBJ2-7, with TRBD1 identical over 11 bases. Germline V lookup: CDR1 SEHNR, CDR2 FQNEAQ (reference sequence). The ends lost 5 bases at V and 7 bases at J; junction bases unmatched: 10. The CDR3 consists of 15 residues. The CDR3 reads CASSRDRGALREQYF. The CDR3 coding sequence is TGTGCCAGCAGCAGGGACAGGGGGGCTCTTCGGGAGCAGTACTTC.

This clone appeared a single time. The V and J genes are TRBV19 and TRBJ1-3, with 7 bases aligning to TRBD1. This CDR3 is built from 16 residues. V was clipped by 3 bases and J by 0 bases; unmatched bases: 5. Germline assignment: CDR1 LNHDA and CDR2 SQIVND (reference sequence). DNA for the CDR3: TGTGCCAGTAGTATCAGCGGACAGGTCTCTGGAAACACCATATATTTT. Its translation: CASSISGQVSGNTIYF.